This TCR beta chain was captured in a study of T cells in Graves' hyperthyroidism and ophthalmopathy. In the study overall: Peripheral blood was acquired at first diagnosis, ahead of any therapy whatsoever.

Details on this clonotype: What it recognizes is unknown.

General study points: Most thyroid clonotypes that were expanded above 0.001 also turned up in blood.

Disease duration under 2 months; hyperthyroidism patients were aged 18 to 65. Thyroid ultrasound and orbital computed tomography, with clinical symptoms and serum thyroxine and TRAb, informed diagnoses. Germline CDR1 is SSHAT and CDR2 is FNYEAQ (reference sequence). Deletions cut 5 bases from V and 6 bases from J, with 10 bases between. The CDR3 extends over 13 amino acids. TCR beta CDR3 region amplification was performed from RNA transcripts. During a first-round RT-PCR of the TCR CDR3, the HTBI primer set was used. Each CDR3 protein is one row after TCRdb ran MiXCR on the multiplex PCR reads. The sample records fewer than 900,000 distinct CDR3 sequences, about 17% being singletons.

This sequence originates from a man younger than 35 with Graves' hyperthyroidism. The rearrangement uses TRBV7-7 and TRBJ2-2, with D possibly called TRBD1 or TRBD2 (5 bases each). The sequenced sample was blood. For the CDR3, the DNA is TGTGCCAGCAGCAGAGGGGTTTCCGGGGAGCTGTTTTTT. It yields the protein CASSRGVSGELFF.